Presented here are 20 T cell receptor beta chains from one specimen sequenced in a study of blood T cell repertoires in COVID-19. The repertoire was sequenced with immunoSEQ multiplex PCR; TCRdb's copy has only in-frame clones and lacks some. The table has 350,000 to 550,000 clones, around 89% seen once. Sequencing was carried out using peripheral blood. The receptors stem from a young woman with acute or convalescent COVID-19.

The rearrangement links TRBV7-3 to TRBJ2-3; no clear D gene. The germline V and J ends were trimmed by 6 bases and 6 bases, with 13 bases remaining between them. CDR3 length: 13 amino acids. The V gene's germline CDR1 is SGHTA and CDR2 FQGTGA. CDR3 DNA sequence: TGTGCCAGCAGTGCTACCAGAGGTGATACGCAGTATTTT. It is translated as CASSATRGDTQYF.

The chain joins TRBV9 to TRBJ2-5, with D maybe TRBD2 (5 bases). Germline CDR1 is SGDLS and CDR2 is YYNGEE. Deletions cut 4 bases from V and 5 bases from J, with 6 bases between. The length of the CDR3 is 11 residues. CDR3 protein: CASSSGETQYF. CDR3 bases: TGTGCCAGCAGCTCGGGGGAGACCCAGTACTTC.

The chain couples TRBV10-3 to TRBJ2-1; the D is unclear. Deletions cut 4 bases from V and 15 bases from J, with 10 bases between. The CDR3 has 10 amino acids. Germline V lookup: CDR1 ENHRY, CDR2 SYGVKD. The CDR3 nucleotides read TGTGCCATCAGTGGCCCCCTCGGGTTCTTC. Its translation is CAISGPLGFF.

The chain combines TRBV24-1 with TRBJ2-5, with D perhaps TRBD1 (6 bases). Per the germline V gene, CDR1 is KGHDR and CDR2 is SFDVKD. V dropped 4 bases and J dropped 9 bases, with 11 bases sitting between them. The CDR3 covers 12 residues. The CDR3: CATSDADSPQYF. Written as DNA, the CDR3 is TGTGCCACCAGTGACGCGGACAGTCCCCAGTACTTC.

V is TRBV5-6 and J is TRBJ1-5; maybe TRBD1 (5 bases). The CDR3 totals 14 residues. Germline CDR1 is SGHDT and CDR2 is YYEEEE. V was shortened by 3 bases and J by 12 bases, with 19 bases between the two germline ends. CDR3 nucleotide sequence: TGTGCCAGCAGCTCGTACGACAGAAGGGGAGGCCAGCATTTT. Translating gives CASSSYDRRGGQHF.

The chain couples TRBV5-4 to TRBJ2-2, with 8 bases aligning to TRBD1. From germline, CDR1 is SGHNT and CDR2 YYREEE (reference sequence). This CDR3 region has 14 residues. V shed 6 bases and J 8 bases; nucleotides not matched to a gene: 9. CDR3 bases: TGTGCCAGCACTCAAGGACAGGGCTTTGGGGAGCTGTTTTTT. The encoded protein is CASTQGQGFGELFF. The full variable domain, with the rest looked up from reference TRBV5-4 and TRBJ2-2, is ETGVTQSPTHLIKTRGQQVTLRCSSQSGHNTVSWYQQALGQGPQFIFQYYREEENGRGNFPPRFSGLQFPNYSSELNVNALELDDSALYLCASTQGQGFGELFFGEGSRLTVL.

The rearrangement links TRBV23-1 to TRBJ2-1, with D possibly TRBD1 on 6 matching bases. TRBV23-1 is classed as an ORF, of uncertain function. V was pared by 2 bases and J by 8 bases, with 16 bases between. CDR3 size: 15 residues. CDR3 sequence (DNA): TGCGCCAGCAGTCAAGGGCAGGGGTTGCGTTATGAGCAGTTCTTC. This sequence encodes CASSQGQGLRYEQFF.

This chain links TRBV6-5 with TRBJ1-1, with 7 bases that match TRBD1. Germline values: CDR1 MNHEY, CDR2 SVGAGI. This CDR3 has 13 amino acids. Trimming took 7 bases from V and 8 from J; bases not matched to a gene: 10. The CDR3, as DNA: TGTGCCAGCACAACGCAACCGGGACAGGAAGCTTTCTTT. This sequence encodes CASTTQPGQEAFF.

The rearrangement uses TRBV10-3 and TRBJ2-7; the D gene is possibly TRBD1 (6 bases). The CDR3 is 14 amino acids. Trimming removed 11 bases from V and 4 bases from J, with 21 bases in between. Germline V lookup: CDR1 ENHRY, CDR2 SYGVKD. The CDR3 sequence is CASGETGFLYEQYF. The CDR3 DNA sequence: TGTGCCTCAGGGGAGACAGGTTTTCTTTACGAGCAGTACTTC.

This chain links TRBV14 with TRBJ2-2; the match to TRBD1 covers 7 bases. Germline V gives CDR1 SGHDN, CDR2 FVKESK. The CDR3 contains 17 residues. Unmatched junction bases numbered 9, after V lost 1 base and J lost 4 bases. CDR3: CASSQGIDRVITGELFF. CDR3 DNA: TGTGCCAGCAGCCAAGGGATCGACAGGGTAATCACCGGGGAGCTGTTTTTT.

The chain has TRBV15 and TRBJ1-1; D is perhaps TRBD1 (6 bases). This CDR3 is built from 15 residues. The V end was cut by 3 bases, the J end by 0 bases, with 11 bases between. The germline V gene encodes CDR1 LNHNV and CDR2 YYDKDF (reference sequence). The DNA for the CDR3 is TGTGCCACCAGCAGGGCCGGACAGCTGAACACTGAAGCTTTCTTT. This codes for CATSRAGQLNTEAFF.

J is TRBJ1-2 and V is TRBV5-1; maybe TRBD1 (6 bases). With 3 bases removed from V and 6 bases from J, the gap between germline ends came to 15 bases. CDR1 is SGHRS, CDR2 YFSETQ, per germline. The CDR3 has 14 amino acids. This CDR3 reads CASSSLQGADGYTF. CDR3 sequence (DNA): TGCGCCAGCAGCTCCCTACAGGGAGCTGATGGCTACACCTTC.

CDR3 DNA sequence: TGTGCCAGCGGGGGACAGGGAGGCACCGGGGAGCTGTTTTTT. This translates into CASGGQGGTGELFF. The chain uses TRBV28 and TRBJ2-2; 9 nucleotides match TRBD1. J gave up 4 bases and V 8 bases, and 5 bases lay outside the gene matches. The CDR3 extends over 14 amino acids. Germline CDR1 reads MDHEN; CDR2 reads SYDVKM.

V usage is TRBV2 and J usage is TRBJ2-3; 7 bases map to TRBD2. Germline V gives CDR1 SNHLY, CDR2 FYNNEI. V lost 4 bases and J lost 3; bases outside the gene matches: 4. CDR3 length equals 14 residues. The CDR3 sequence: CASSGGRGTDTQYF. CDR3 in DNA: TGTGCCAGCAGTGGCGGGAGAGGTACAGATACGCAGTATTTT.

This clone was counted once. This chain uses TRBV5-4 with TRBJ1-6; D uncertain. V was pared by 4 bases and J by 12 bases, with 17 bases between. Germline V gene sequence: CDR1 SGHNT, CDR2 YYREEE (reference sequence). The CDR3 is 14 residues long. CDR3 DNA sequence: TGTGCCAGCAGCCCCACTGTTGCCGAGGGACCCCTCCACTTT. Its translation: CASSPTVAEGPLHF.

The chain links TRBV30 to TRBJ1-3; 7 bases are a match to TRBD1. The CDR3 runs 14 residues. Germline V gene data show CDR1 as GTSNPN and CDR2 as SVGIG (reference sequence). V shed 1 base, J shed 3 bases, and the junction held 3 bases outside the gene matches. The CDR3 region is CAWSAGTDGNTIYF. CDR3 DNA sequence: TGTGCCTGGAGTGCAGGGACAGATGGAAACACCATATATTTT.

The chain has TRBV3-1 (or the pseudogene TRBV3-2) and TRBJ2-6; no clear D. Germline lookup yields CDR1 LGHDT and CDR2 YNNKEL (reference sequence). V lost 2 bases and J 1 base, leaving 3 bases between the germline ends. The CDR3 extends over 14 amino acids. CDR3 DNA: TGTGCCAGCAGCCAATTATCTGGGGCCAACGTCCTGACTTTC. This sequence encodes CASSQLSGANVLTF.

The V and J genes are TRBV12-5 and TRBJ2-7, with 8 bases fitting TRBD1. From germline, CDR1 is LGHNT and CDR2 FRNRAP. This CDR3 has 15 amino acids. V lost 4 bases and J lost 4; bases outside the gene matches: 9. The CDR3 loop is CASGSGQGISYEQYF. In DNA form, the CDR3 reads TGTGCTAGTGGTTCCGGACAGGGAATCAGTTACGAGCAGTACTTC.

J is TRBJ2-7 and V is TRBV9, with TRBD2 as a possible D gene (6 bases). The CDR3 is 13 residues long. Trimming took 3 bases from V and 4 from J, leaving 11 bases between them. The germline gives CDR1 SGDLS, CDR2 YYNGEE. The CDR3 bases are TGTGCCAGCAGCGGAGGGACTGGTTACGAGCAGTACTTC. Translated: CASSGGTGYEQYF.

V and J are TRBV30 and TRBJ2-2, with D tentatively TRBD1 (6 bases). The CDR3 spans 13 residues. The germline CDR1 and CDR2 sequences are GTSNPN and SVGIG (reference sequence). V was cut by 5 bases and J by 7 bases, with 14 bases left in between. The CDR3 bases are TGTGCCTGGGGCCTCACAGGGTTCGGGGAGCTGTTTTTT. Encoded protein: CAWGLTGFGELFF.